This T cell receptor (beta chain) emerged from a study of blood T cell repertoires in COVID-19. Across the study: The United States, Italy and Spain supplied acute and convalescent COVID-19 samples. T cells, B-cell-depleted T cells, or PBMCs supplied cDNA or gDNA.

Original processing methods: Estimated nucleated cell counts came from reference gene primer amplification. Method: immunoSEQ multiplex PCR; TCRdb's copy keeps in-frame clones and lacks some. V and J calls and clone size are those listed in that table; D and trimming were worked out from the DNA. The sample yields some 110,000 clones, roughly 90% seen once. V shed 3 bases and J 4 bases; nucleotides not matched to a gene: 9. This CDR3 spans 16 amino acids. The germline V gene has CDR1 WSHSY and CDR2 SAAADI. This receptor was obtained from a man in his sixties or seventies who had recovered from COVID-19. What was sequenced was peripheral blood. This chain connects TRBV10-2 to TRBJ2-1, with 7 nucleotides matching TRBD1. CDR3 residues: CASSDPRGRLYNEQFF. The DNA for the CDR3 is TGCGCCAGCAGTGATCCTAGGGGGCGCCTATACAATGAGCAGTTCTTC.